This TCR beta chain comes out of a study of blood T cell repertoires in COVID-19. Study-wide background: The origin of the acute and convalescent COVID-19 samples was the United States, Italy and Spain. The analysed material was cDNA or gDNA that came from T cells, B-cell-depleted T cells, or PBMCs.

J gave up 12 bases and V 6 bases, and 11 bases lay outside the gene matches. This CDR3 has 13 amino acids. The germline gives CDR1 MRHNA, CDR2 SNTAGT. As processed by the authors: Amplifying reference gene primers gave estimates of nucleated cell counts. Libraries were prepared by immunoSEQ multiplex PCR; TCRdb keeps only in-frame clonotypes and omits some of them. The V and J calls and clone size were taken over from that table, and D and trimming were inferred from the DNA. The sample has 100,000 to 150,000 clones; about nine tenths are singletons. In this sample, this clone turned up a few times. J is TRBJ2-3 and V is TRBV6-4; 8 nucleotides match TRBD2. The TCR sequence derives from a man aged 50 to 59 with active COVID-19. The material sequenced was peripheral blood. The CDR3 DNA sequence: TGTGCCAGCAGCCCGGGTAGCGGGGCTACCCAGTATTTT. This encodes CASSPGSGATQYF.